The rows below give T cell receptor beta chains drawn from one sample of a study of blood T cell repertoires in COVID-19. Clones were read by immunoSEQ multiplex PCR, and TCRdb kept only the in-frame ones, dropping some. The data show approximately 160,000 clones, over 65% seen once. Sequencing was carried out using PBMCs or T cells enriched from blood (not recorded which). These receptors came from a woman aged 50 to 60 who had recovered from COVID-19. The CDR3 runs from the conserved cysteine through the conserved F or W. A D gene is named only where the DNA matches it firmly. Size is stated for part of the rows, as once, few or many counts, or as a class when the clone is expanded.

D	V	size	J	CDR3	DNA
NA	TRBV9	few	TRBJ1-1	CASSPWGGEGPPQAFF	TGTGCCAGCAGCCCCTGGGGAGGAGAGGGGCCCCCTCAAGCTTTCTTT
TRBD1	TRBV30	few	TRBJ1-6	CAWARDSNNSPLHF	TGTGCCTGGGCCAGGGACAGCAATAATTCACCCCTCCACTTT
NA	TRBV15	NA	TRBJ1-2	CATSRGGTIQGPGNYGYTF	TGTGCCACCAGCAGAGGGGGGACCATACAGGGCCCAGGGAACTATGGCTACACCTTC
NA	TRBV27	NA	TRBJ1-5	CASSLSAGFILSNQPQHF	TGTGCCAGCAGTTTATCGGCAGGGTTTATACTTAGCAATCAGCCCCAGCATTTT
NA	TRBV7-8	NA	TRBJ1-2	CASSLFAGDPLGYGYTF	TGTGCCAGCAGCTTATTTGCAGGGGACCCCTTGGGCTATGGCTACACCTTC
NA	TRBV16	NA	TRBJ1-6	CASSQSQGNSPLHF	TGTGCCAGCAGCCAATCACAGGGTAATTCACCCCTCCACTTT
NA	TRBV11-2	NA	TRBJ2-3	CASSPRRQDTQYF	TGTGCCAGCAGCCCCCGCAGACAAGATACGCAGTATTTT
TRBD2	TRBV7-8	NA	TRBJ2-1	CASSATSSGLYNEQFF	TGTGCCAGCAGCGCCACGTCTAGCGGCCTATACAATGAGCAGTTCTTC
NA	TRBV5-8	NA	TRBJ1-4	CASSLGGRNEKLFF	TGTGCCAGCAGCTTGGGAGGGCGAAATGAAAAACTGTTTTTT
TRBD1	TRBV7-3	NA	TRBJ2-5	CASSRDSEETQYF	TGTGCCAGCAGCCGGGACAGTGAAGAGACCCAGTACTTC
TRBD2	TRBV6-1	few	TRBJ2-2	CASSVVIAGYTGELFF	TGTGCCAGCAGTGTAGTTATAGCGGGGTACACCGGGGAGCTGTTTTTT
NA	TRBV19	NA	TRBJ2-1	CASKIGTNEQFF	TGTGCCAGTAAAATCGGTACCAATGAGCAGTTCTTC
NA	TRBV2	NA	TRBJ1-2	CASSEAEGVGYTF	TGTGCCAGCAGTGAAGCGGAAGGGGTCGGCTACACCTTC
TRBD1	TRBV7-8	few	TRBJ1-1	CASSPGQGAGTEAFF	TGTGCCAGCAGCCCGGGACAGGGGGCAGGCACTGAAGCTTTCTTT
TRBD2	TRBV9	NA	TRBJ2-1	CASSPGGAITEQFF	TGTGCCAGCAGCCCGGGGGGGGCTATCACTGAGCAGTTCTTC
NA	TRBV7-8	NA	TRBJ1-1	CASSFLRGGTEAFF	TGTGCCAGCAGCTTCCTCCGGGGGGGCACTGAAGCTTTCTTT
NA	TRBV21-1	NA	TRBJ1-3	CASSRTEGNTIYF	TGTGCCAGCAGCCGGACAGAAGGAAACACCATATATTTT
NA	TRBV30	NA	TRBJ1-2	CAWSERRQNGYTF	TGTGCCTGGAGTGAACGGAGACAGAATGGCTACACCTTC
NA	TRBV18	once	TRBJ2-4	CASSPQVTGTTKNIQYF	TGTGCCAGCTCACCACAAGTAACAGGGACAACCAAAAACATTCAGTACTTC
TRBD1	TRBV20-1	once	TRBJ1-1	CSAPNRGEAFF	TGCAGTGCACCGAACAGGGGTGAAGCTTTCTTT
TRBD1	TRBV30	NA	TRBJ1-6	CACSTGGQGSPLHF	TGTGCCTGCTCCACAGGGGGGCAAGGGTCACCCCTCCACTTT
NA	TRBV10-3	NA	TRBJ1-2	CAISESLARGYTF	TGTGCCATCAGTGAGTCGTTAGCACGCGGCTACACCTTC
NA	TRBV5-1	NA	TRBJ1-3	CASSLEGRASGNTIYF	TGCGCCAGCAGCTTGGAGGGCAGGGCCTCTGGAAACACCATATATTTT
TRBD2	TRBV11-3	NA	TRBJ2-4	CASSREGSLAKNIQYF	TGTGCCAGCAGCCGGGAGGGGTCCCTAGCCAAAAACATTCAGTACTTC
TRBD2	TRBV4-1	many	TRBJ2-1	CASSLLVGTTTDEQFF	TGCGCCAGCAGCCTCCTCGTCGGGACTACCACCGATGAGCAGTTCTTC
NA	TRBV7-9	few	TRBJ1-2	CASSSLQGIGYGYTF	TGTGCCAGCAGCTCATTGCAGGGGATTGGTTATGGCTACACCTTC
TRBD1	TRBV5-1	NA	TRBJ1-4	CASSSSWDRGEKLFF	TGCGCCAGCAGCTCTTCTTGGGACAGGGGCGAAAAACTGTTTTTT
NA	TRBV7-9	few	TRBJ1-4	CASSPNGGTTNEKLFF	TGTGCCAGCAGCCCTAATGGGGGGACAACTAATGAAAAACTGTTTTTT
TRBD1	TRBV19	few	TRBJ1-1	CASTGWSTEAFF	TGTGCCTCGACAGGGTGGAGTACTGAAGCTTTCTTT
NA	TRBV30	NA	TRBJ1-4	CAWRLDSNEKLFF	TGTGCCTGGAGGCTTGACTCGAATGAAAAACTGTTTTTT
NA	TRBV19	NA	TRBJ2-5	CASSMRGETQYF	TGTGCCAGTAGTATGCGGGGAGAGACCCAGTACTTC
TRBD2	TRBV19	NA	TRBJ2-1	CASSILPLAGGPSDEQFF	TGTGCCAGTAGTATTCTCCCACTAGCGGGGGGGCCGTCTGATGAGCAGTTCTTC
TRBD1	TRBV11-2	NA	TRBJ1-4	CASSVRQGVDEKLFF	TGTGCCAGCAGCGTCCGACAGGGGGTGGATGAAAAACTGTTTTTT
NA	TRBV19	NA	TRBJ1-5	CASSETHGPPQHF	TGTGCCAGTAGTGAGACACATGGTCCGCCCCAGCATTTT
NA	TRBV5-1	NA	TRBJ2-2	CASIQAANTGELFF	TGCGCCAGCATCCAAGCTGCGAACACCGGGGAGCTGTTTTTT
NA	TRBV18	NA	TRBJ2-3	CASSPANTDTQYF	TGTGCCAGCTCTCCCGCTAACACAGATACGCAGTATTTT
NA	TRBV21-1	once	TRBJ1-1	CASSKEGGATQNTEAFF	TGTGCCAGCAGCAAGGAGGGAGGAGCCACACAGAACACTGAAGCTTTCTTT
NA	TRBV18	once	TRBJ2-2	CASSPRSQGSTGELFF	TGTGCCAGCTCACCACGAAGTCAGGGTTCCACCGGGGAGCTGTTTTTT
NA	TRBV19	NA	TRBJ1-2	CASRGQGRANYGYTF	TGTGCCAGTAGGGGTCAGGGGCGGGCGAACTATGGCTACACCTTC
TRBD1	TRBV6-5	NA	TRBJ1-2	CASSYYGQGKDGYTF	TGTGCCAGCAGTTACTACGGACAGGGAAAGGATGGCTACACCTTC
TRBD1	TRBV7-9	NA	TRBJ1-2	CASSSLTGKNGYTF	TGTGCCAGCAGCTCCCTGACAGGGAAGAATGGCTACACCTTC
NA	TRBV2	NA	TRBJ2-2	CASRAGLNTGELFF	TGTGCCAGCAGGGCAGGATTAAACACCGGGGAGCTGTTTTTT
TRBD1	TRBV28	NA	TRBJ1-2	CASRAPGTGVYGYTF	TGTGCCAGCAGGGCGCCCGGGACAGGGGTCTATGGCTACACCTTC
TRBD2	TRBV4-1	NA	TRBJ2-4	CASSQPGTSGRSQYF	TGCGCCAGCAGCCAACCAGGGACTAGCGGGAGGTCGCAGTACTTC
TRBD1	TRBV28	NA	TRBJ2-3	CASSHNRGSTDTQYF	TGTGCCAGCAGCCATAACAGGGGAAGCACAGATACGCAGTATTTT
TRBD1	TRBV11-1	NA	TRBJ1-2	CASSHTFAGGRYGYTF	TGTGCCAGCAGCCATACCTTTGCAGGGGGACGCTATGGCTACACCTTC
TRBD2	TRBV9	NA	TRBJ2-1	CASSAGTSGGLAWGEQFF	TGTGCCAGCAGCGCAGGGACTAGCGGGGGGCTAGCTTGGGGCGAGCAGTTCTTC
NA	TRBV14	NA	TRBJ1-2	CASSQPGYYGYTF	TGTGCCAGCAGCCAACCAGGGTACTATGGCTACACCTTC
NA	TRBV6-5	NA	TRBJ2-2	CASSYRTTEGAGELFF	TGTGCCAGCAGTTACCGAACGACCGAAGGAGCCGGGGAGCTGTTTTTT
NA	TRBV6-5	NA	TRBJ2-5	CASSYSPGGTQETQYF	TGTGCCAGCAGTTACTCTCCCGGGGGAACCCAAGAGACCCAGTACTTC